One and the same sample provided the 2 T cell receptor beta chains below, sequenced in a study of T-cell reconstitution after alpha-beta-depleted transplantation in children. For TCRbeta, the library was prepared with unique molecular identifiers. MiXCR was run by TCRdb on the PCR reads, yielding one entry per CDR3 protein. Seen here are 450,000 to 600,000 distinct CDR3 sequences, 15% to 20% observed once, and the top ten hold more than 2.5%. Sequencing was performed on PBMCs from the stem cell graft donor, taken from the stem cell graft. Receptors originate from a human donor who donated a stem cell graft to a child with acute lymphoblastic leukemia.

The table lists this clonotype with many counts. The chain uses TRBV4-1 and TRBJ1-2; D unresolved. The germline V and J ends were trimmed by 4 bases and 6 bases, with 21 bases remaining between them. Germline CDR1 reads MGHRA; CDR2 reads YSYEKL. The CDR3 is 16 residues long. CDR3 loop: CASSPALGGDFNGYTF. The CDR3 coding sequence is TGCGCCAGCAGCCCTGCCTTGGGTGGGGATTTTAATGGCTACACCTTC.

This clonotype appeared many times. The chain has TRBV14 and TRBJ2-1; maybe TRBD2 (6 bases). Germline-derived CDR1 and CDR2 are SGHDN and FVKESK. The V and J ends lost 0 bases and 3 bases respectively, with 18 bases between them. The CDR3 consists of 18 residues. The CDR3 spells CASSQDRTTRGNYNEQFF. The CDR3 DNA follows: TGTGCCAGCAGCCAAGATAGGACTACGCGCGGGAACTACAATGAGCAGTTCTTC.